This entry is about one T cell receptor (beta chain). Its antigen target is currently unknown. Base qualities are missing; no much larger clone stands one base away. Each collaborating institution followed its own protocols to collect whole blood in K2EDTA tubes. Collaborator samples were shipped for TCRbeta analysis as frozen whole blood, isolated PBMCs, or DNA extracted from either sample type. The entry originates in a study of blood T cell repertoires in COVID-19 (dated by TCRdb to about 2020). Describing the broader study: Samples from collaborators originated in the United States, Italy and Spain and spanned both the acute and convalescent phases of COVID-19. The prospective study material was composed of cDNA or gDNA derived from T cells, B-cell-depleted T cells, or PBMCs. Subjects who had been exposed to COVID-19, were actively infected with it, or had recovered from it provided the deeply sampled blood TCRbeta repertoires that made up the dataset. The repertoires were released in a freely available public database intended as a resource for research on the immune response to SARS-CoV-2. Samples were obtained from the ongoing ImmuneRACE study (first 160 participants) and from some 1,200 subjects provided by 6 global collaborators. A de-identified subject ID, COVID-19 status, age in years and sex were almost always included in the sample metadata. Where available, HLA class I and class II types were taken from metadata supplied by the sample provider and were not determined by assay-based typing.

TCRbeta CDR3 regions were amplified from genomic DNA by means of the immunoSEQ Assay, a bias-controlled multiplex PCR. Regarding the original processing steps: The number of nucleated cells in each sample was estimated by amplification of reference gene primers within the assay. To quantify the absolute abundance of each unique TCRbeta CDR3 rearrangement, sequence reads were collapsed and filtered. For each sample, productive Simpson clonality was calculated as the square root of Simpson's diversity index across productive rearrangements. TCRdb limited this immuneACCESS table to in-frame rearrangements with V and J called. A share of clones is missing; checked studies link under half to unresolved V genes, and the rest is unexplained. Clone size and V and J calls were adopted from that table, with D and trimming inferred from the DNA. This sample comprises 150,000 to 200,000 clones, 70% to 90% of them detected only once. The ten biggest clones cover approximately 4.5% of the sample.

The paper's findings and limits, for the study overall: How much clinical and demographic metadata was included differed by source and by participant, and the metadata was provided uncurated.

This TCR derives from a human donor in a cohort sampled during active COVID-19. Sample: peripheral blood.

The CDR3 amino acid sequence is: CASSPPGTYEQYF. The sequence in DNA is TGTGCCAGCAGTCCCCCCGGGACCTACGAGCAGTACTTC. Recombination joined TRBV6-5 with TRBJ2-7; a weak D assignment points to TRBD2 (5 bases agree). A distance of 10 bases separates the germline ends of V and J, which lose 5 bases and 2 bases respectively. The germline V gene yields MNHEY for CDR1 and SVGAGI for CDR2. The cysteine opens and the phenylalanine closes a CDR3 of 13 amino acids. Only the CDR3 region is kept as DNA, spanning 39 bases read in frame from base 1.